The 22 T cell receptor beta chains below come from one sample, sequenced in a study of cytomegalovirus exposure and HLA in healthy donors. Use of 60 Vbeta and 13 Jbeta primers characterized the PCR. The table came from immunoSEQ multiplex PCR; TCRdb's copy has only in-frame clones and leaves some out. Among about 140,000 clones listed, about three quarters were seen once. The material sequenced was PBMCs. These receptors came from a man aged 25 to 40 in good health and CMV-seropositive.

V is TRBV7-9 and J is TRBJ1-6; no firm D call. The CDR3 consists of 15 residues. Trimming took off 4 bases at V and 7 bases at J, with 14 bases between the two ends. The germline V gene has CDR1 SEHNR and CDR2 FQNEAQ (reference sequence). Here the CDR3 reads CASSSDRGWNSPLHF. CDR3 nucleotide sequence: TGTGCCAGCAGCTCGGACCGGGGATGGAATTCACCCCTCCACTTT.

Only one count was recorded for this clone. The chain couples TRBV28 to TRBJ2-5; the D gene is possibly TRBD1 (6 bases). V was clipped by 2 bases and J by 2 bases, with 9 bases between them. Germline CDR1 is MDHEN and CDR2 is SYDVKM. The CDR3 has 14 residues. Here the CDR3 reads CASSLIRGQETQYF. CDR3 DNA sequence: TGTGCCAGCAGTTTAATCAGGGGTCAAGAGACCCAGTACTTC. The complete variable domain, with remaining parts taken from reference TRBV28 and TRBJ2-5, reads DVKVTQSSRYLVKRTGEKVFLECVQDMDHENMFWYRQDPGLGLRLIYFSYDVKMKEKGDIPEGYSVSREKKERFSLILESASTNQTSMYLCASSLIRGQETQYFGPGTRLLVL.

The chain links TRBV27 to TRBJ2-1, with TRBD1 matching over 10 bases. CDR3 length: 16 residues. Germline CDR1 is MNHEY and CDR2 is SMNVEV (reference sequence). The trim removed 4 bases at V and 7 bases at J, leaving 10 bases unmatched. CDR3 loop: CASSSPKDRGKNEQFF. The CDR3 nucleotides are TGTGCCAGCAGTTCACCGAAGGACAGGGGGAAAAATGAGCAGTTCTTC.

This sequence joins TRBV7-8 and TRBJ2-3, with D uncertain. V lost 3 bases to trimming and J lost 0 bases, with 10 bases between them. The germline CDR1 and CDR2 sequences are SGHVS and FQNEAQ. The CDR3 is 15 residues long. The chain's CDR3 is CASSFALQSTDTQYF. DNA for the CDR3: TGTGCCAGCAGCTTTGCATTACAAAGCACAGATACGCAGTATTTT. Full variable domain (missing parts from reference TRBV7-8 and TRBJ2-3): GAGVSQSPRYKVAKRGQDVALRCDPISGHVSLFWYQQALGQGPEFLTYFQNEAQLDKSGLPSDRFFAERPEGSVSTLKIQRTQQEDSAVYLCASSFALQSTDTQYFGPGTRLTVL.

The genes are TRBV18 and TRBJ2-7, with D unresolved. The V and J ends lost 6 bases and 6 bases respectively, with 12 bases between them. CDR1 KGHSH and CDR2 LQKENI come from the germline V gene. This CDR3 region has 12 residues. In DNA, the CDR3 is TGTGCCAGCTCCGACACGACCTCCGAGCAGTACTTC. The encoded protein is CASSDTTSEQYF.

This clone appeared a few times. The chain is built from TRBV5-4 and TRBJ1-1, with D unresolved. Germline-derived CDR1 and CDR2 are SGHNT and YYREEE (reference sequence). The V and J ends lost 0 bases and 7 bases respectively, with 7 bases between them. The CDR3 is made up of 12 amino acids. The CDR3 DNA reads TGTGCCAGCAGCTTGGCGGGTATTGAAGCTTTCTTT. It codes for CASSLAGIEAFF.

Points on this clone: At one of its ends the junction is not consistent with the germline gene, which may arise from a read error. The chain employs TRBV6-1 and TRBJ2-7; D is perhaps TRBD1 (7 bases). Germline V gene data show CDR1 as MNHNS and CDR2 as SASEGT. This CDR3 spans 16 amino acids. CDR3 sequence (DNA): TGTGCCAGCATTGAAAGGAGGGGGCGCGTCAACTACGAGCAGTACTTC. Translation gives CASIERRGRVNYEQYF.

This chain links TRBV27 with TRBJ2-1; possibly TRBD2 for D (8 bases). The CDR3 consists of 17 residues. The germline CDR1 and CDR2 sequences are MNHEY and SMNVEV (reference sequence). Trimming removed 7 bases from V and 10 bases from J, with 29 bases in between. CDR3 residues: CASKIGLAGGGEGEQFF. For the CDR3, the DNA is TGTGCCAGCAAGATCGGACTAGCAGGGGGGGGAGAGGGAGAGCAGTTCTTC.

CDR3 loop: CASRGKTYNEQFF. CDR3 nucleotides: TGTGCCAGCCGGGGGAAGACCTACAATGAGCAGTTCTTC. The genes are TRBV4-2 and TRBJ2-1, with D perhaps TRBD2 (6 bases). Germline V gene sequence: CDR1 LGHNA, CDR2 YNFKEQ. Trimming shortened V by 8 bases and J by 2 bases, and 10 bases separated the two germline ends. CDR3 length: 13 residues.

This sequence joins TRBV5-4 and TRBJ1-2; D is possibly TRBD1 (5 bases). V lost 4 bases to trimming and J lost 1 base, with 8 bases between them. This CDR3 is 13 amino acids long. CDR1 and CDR2 from the germline V gene are SGHNT and YYREEE (reference sequence). CDR3 amino acids: CASSEGHNYGYTF. The CDR3 DNA follows: TGTGCCAGCAGCGAAGGACATAACTATGGCTACACCTTC.

The table lists this clone with a few counts. The chain employs TRBV11-2 and TRBJ2-5; 11 bases line up with TRBD2. This CDR3 contains 15 residues. V was clipped by 7 bases and J by 4 bases; unmatched bases: 8. Germline CDR1 and CDR2: SGHAT and FQNNGV. The CDR3 sequence: CASTLAGVDRETQYF. The CDR3 DNA follows: TGTGCCAGCACACTAGCGGGAGTCGACCGAGAGACCCAGTACTTC.

About this clone itself: It is likely a read error, because the conserved phenylalanine at the end of the CDR3 is missing. The chain recombines TRBV7-6 with TRBJ2-7; 7 positions match TRBD1. Germline V gene sequence: CDR1 SGHVS, CDR2 FNYEAQ. Trimming at V came to 2 bases and at J to 3 bases, leaving 7 bases not matched to a gene. The CDR3 loop spans 15 amino acids. The CDR3 reads CASSLRITGVYEQYL. The CDR3 bases are TGTGCCAGCAGCTTAAGGATAACAGGGGTCTACGAGCAGTACCTC.

The gene calls are TRBV11-3 and TRBJ2-5; 13 nucleotides match TRBD2. The CDR3 has 19 amino acids. V lost 1 base to trimming and J lost 4 bases; unmatched junction nucleotides: 12. Germline loops: CDR1 SGHNT, CDR2 YENEEA. CDR3 in DNA: TGTGCCAGCAGCTTAGGCCCGGGGACTAGCGGGATAGGGCCAGAGACCCAGTACTTC. Translation: CASSLGPGTSGIGPETQYF.

The chain links TRBV5-5 to TRBJ1-2; 8 nucleotides match TRBD1. From germline, CDR1 is SGHKS and CDR2 YYEKEE (reference sequence). J was trimmed by 9 bases and V by 3 bases; bases with no gene match: 4. The CDR3 has 12 amino acids. The DNA of the CDR3 is TGTGCCAGCAGCTGGGGGACAGGAAGCTACACCTTC. Translating gives CASSWGTGSYTF.

The CDR3 sequence is CATLTGSGEAFF. The CDR3 bases are TGTGCCACCTTAACAGGGTCTGGTGAAGCTTTCTTT. This rearrangement joins TRBV28 to TRBJ1-1; D is possibly TRBD1 (6 bases). Germline V gives CDR1 MDHEN, CDR2 SYDVKM. V gave up 10 bases and J gave up 7 bases, with 16 bases separating them. The CDR3 spans 12 residues.

This clone is a singleton in its sample. The J gene is TRBJ2-3, the V gene TRBV9, with TRBD2 as a possible D gene (6 bases). Trimming shortened V by 4 bases and J by 4 bases, and 19 bases separated the two germline ends. From germline, CDR1 is SGDLS and CDR2 YYNGEE. The CDR3 runs 16 residues. The CDR3 loop reads CASSPSGGANADTQYF. DNA of the CDR3: TGTGCCAGCAGCCCCTCTGGAGGGGCTAACGCAGATACGCAGTATTTT.

This rearrangement joins TRBV2 to TRBJ2-7, with D unresolved. Trimming cost V 1 base and J 0 bases, with 4 bases left between them. The length of the CDR3 is 13 residues. CDR1 and CDR2 (germline): SNHLY, FYNNEI. The CDR3 bases are TGTGCCAGCAGTGAAGGCGGCTCCTACGAGCAGTACTTC. Its protein product is CASSEGGSYEQYF.

The genes are TRBV11-3 and TRBJ2-5; possibly TRBD2 for D (5 bases). The V end lost 5 bases, the J end lost 2 bases, and 12 bases lay between the germline ends. Looked up from germline, CDR1 is SGHNT and CDR2 is YENEEA. CDR3 size: 14 residues. The CDR3 nucleotides read TGTGCCAGCAGCCCCCGGACTGAACAAGAGACCCAGTACTTC. Encoded protein: CASSPRTEQETQYF. Combining the CDR3 with reference TRBV11-3 and TRBJ2-5 gives the whole variable domain EAGVVQSPRYKIIEKKQPVAFWCNPISGHNTLYWYLQNLGQGPELLIRYENEEAVDDSQLPKDRFSAERLKGVDSTLKIQPAELGDSAVYLCASSPRTEQETQYFGPGTRLLVL.

This clone was observed a single time. This chain connects TRBV5-4 to TRBJ2-1; 12 bases are shared with TRBD1. V was clipped by 4 bases and J by 5 bases; unmatched bases: 4. This CDR3 has 15 residues. In germline, CDR1 is SGHNT, CDR2 YYREEE (reference sequence). The CDR3 is CASSRGQGAHNEQFF. In DNA, the CDR3 is TGTGCCAGCAGCCGGGGACAGGGGGCCCACAATGAGCAGTTCTTC.

This clone was found a few times. The rearrangement joins TRBV28 to TRBJ1-5; possible D gene TRBD1, 5 bases. The CDR3 has 16 residues. V lost 3 bases to trimming and J lost 0 bases, with 12 bases between them. Germline CDR1 reads MDHEN; CDR2 reads SYDVKM. The CDR3 region is CASSFPGHGSNQPQHF. The CDR3 region has the DNA TGTGCCAGCAGTTTCCCCGGACACGGTAGCAATCAGCCCCAGCATTTT.

The chain links TRBV14 to TRBJ1-2; 9 nucleotides align to TRBD1. The CDR3 has 17 amino acids. V lost 2 bases to trimming and J lost 4 bases; unmatched junction nucleotides: 11. Germline V gene lookup returns CDR1 SGHDN and CDR2 FVKESK. DNA for the CDR3: TGTGCCAGCAGCCAAACGGGGACAGGGAGTATCACCTATGGCTACACCTTC. This sequence encodes CASSQTGTGSITYGYTF.

The chain employs TRBV11-2 and TRBJ1-1; 10 positions match TRBD1. The germline CDR1 and CDR2 sequences are SGHAT and FQNNGV. There are 16 residues in the CDR3. Trimming cost V 3 bases and J 1 base; bases outside gene matches: 5. The CDR3 bases are TGTGCCAGCAGCTTTAAGACAGGGGGCGGGAACACTGAAGCTTTCTTT. It is translated as CASSFKTGGGNTEAFF.